This T cell receptor (beta chain) was captured by sequencing in a study of blood T cell repertoires in COVID-19. Background on the study: The United States, Italy and Spain supplied acute and convalescent COVID-19 samples. T cells, B-cell-depleted T cells, or PBMCs supplied cDNA or gDNA.

Authors' processing steps: Cell counts per sample came from amplifying reference gene primers. TCRdb keeps only in-frame clones here, not all; method: immunoSEQ multiplex PCR. The V and J calls and the clone size are those of that table, but D and trimming were determined from the DNA. This table has about 360,000 clones, approximately 80% appearing once. This clone was seen a handful of times. Germline-derived CDR1 and CDR2 are MNHEY and SMNVEV (reference sequence). The CDR3 contains 15 residues. Trimming removed 6 bases from V and 4 bases from J; junction bases left unmatched: 9. The chain links TRBV27 to TRBJ1-5, with 7 bases aligning to TRBD1. The source material was peripheral blood. The receptor was isolated from a human donor with acute or convalescent COVID-19. The donor label of this sample is uncertain. CDR3 region: CASRIRDSSNQPQHF. The CDR3 DNA follows: TGTGCCAGCAGAATCCGGGACAGCAGTAATCAGCCCCAGCATTTT.